These 32 T cell receptor beta chains were all obtained from the same sample, sequenced in a study of shared clonotypes between healthy human individuals. CD8 cells regarded as naive lacked CD45RO, were positively chosen for CCR7, and omitted terminally differentiated effector memory CD45RA+ cells. The repertoire was sequenced with immunoSEQ multiplex PCR; TCRdb's copy has only in-frame clones and lacks some. The profile covers hundreds of thousands of clones, with roughly 98% appearing a single time and 0.3% taken by the ten largest. Sequencing input: naive CD8+ T cells sorted from blood. These receptor sequences come from a man younger than 45 in good health.

This clone has only one observation. The chain employs TRBV27 and TRBJ2-7; D is unclear. The V gene lost 6 bases and the J gene lost 0 bases, with 15 bases spanning the gap. The germline V gene has CDR1 MNHEY and CDR2 SMNVEV (reference sequence). This CDR3 spans 15 amino acids. The CDR3 DNA follows: TGTGCCAGCAGGACCACCGGGTTCAGCTCCTACGAGCAGTACTTC. It encodes CASRTTGFSSYEQYF.

The chain couples TRBV29-1 to TRBJ1-2; D gene uncertain. V lost 5 bases and J lost 2, with 12 bases in between. The CDR3 sequence is 13 residues long. In germline, CDR1 is SQVTM, CDR2 ANQGSEA. CDR3 sequence reads: CSVWKTGNYGYTF. In DNA, the CDR3 is TGCAGCGTTTGGAAGACGGGAAACTATGGCTACACCTTC.

The chain combines TRBV29-1 with TRBJ2-7; TRBD2 might be the D (6 bases). The germline CDR1 and CDR2 sequences are SQVTM and ANQGSEA. Trimming took 0 bases from V and 2 from J, leaving 14 bases between them. The CDR3 runs to 15 residues. The CDR3 sequence: CSVEDGARETYEQYF. In nucleotides, the CDR3 is TGCAGCGTTGAAGATGGGGCTCGGGAGACCTACGAGCAGTACTTC.

This clone was detected only once. The CDR3 bases are TGTGCCAGCAGCAAAAGTCGGGAGACCCAGTACTTC. It codes for CASSKSRETQYF. The chain uses TRBV21-1 and TRBJ2-5; the table's D call of TRBD2 was not tested on the DNA. TRBV21-1 counts as a pseudogene. This CDR3 has 12 residues.

This clone has only one observation. This chain links TRBV14 with TRBJ2-7, with a weak D call TRBD2 (5 bases). In germline, CDR1 is SGHDN, CDR2 FVKESK. Deletions cut 4 bases from V and 3 bases from J, with 13 bases between. The CDR3 runs to 14 residues. CDR3 sequence: CASSPSGFNYEQYF. Here the CDR3 DNA reads TGTGCCAGCAGCCCGTCGGGATTTAACTACGAGCAGTACTTC.

V usage is TRBV4-1 and J usage is TRBJ2-1, with D maybe TRBD2 (5 bases). Germline assignment: CDR1 MGHRA and CDR2 YSYEKL. V lost 4 bases to trimming and J lost 0 bases, with 13 bases between them. The CDR3 length is 16 residues. This chain's CDR3 is CASSRETLSSYNEQFF. CDR3 bases: TGCGCCAGCAGCCGGGAGACCCTAAGCTCCTACAATGAGCAGTTCTTC.

The chain links TRBV5-1 to TRBJ2-3; D might be TRBD2 (6 bases). Germline V CDR1 and CDR2: SGHRS, YFSETQ. Between the trimmed V and J ends, which lost 1 base and 4 bases, there was a span of 10 bases. The CDR3 runs to 14 residues. The DNA for the CDR3 is TGCGCCAGCAGCTTGTTCGGGAGCGCAGATACGCAGTATTTT. This sequence encodes CASSLFGSADTQYF.

To note about this clone: Other DNA sequences from this sample encode an identical CDR3 as well. The chain is built from TRBV27 and TRBJ2-7, with D possibly matching TRBD2 (6 bases). The V end was cut by 2 bases, the J end by 2 bases, with 7 bases between. Germline V gives CDR1 MNHEY, CDR2 SMNVEV (reference sequence). The length of the CDR3 is 13 residues. The CDR3 bases are TGTGCCAGCAGTTTAACGGGGGCCTACGAGCAGTACTTC. It codes for CASSLTGAYEQYF.

V usage is TRBV7-9 and J usage is TRBJ2-7, with 13 bases that match TRBD2. CDR3 length equals 14 residues. V dropped 5 bases and J dropped 3; count of bases not matched to a gene: 1. Per germline, CDR1 SEHNR and CDR2 FQNEAQ (reference sequence). CDR3 protein: CASSGTSGIYEQYF. As DNA, the CDR3 is TGTGCCAGCAGCGGGACTAGCGGGATCTACGAGCAGTACTTC. Variable domain in full (rest from reference TRBV7-9 and TRBJ2-7): DTGVSQNPRHKITKRGQNVTFRCDPISEHNRLYWYRQTLGQGPEFLTYFQNEAQLEKSRLLSDRFSAERPKGSFSTLEIQRTEQGDSAMYLCASSGTSGIYEQYFGPGTRLTVT.

The chain employs TRBV11-1 and TRBJ2-1; D is perhaps TRBD2 (5 bases). V lost 6 bases, J lost 8 bases, and 14 bases lay in between. There are 13 residues in the CDR3. From germline, CDR1 is SGHAT and CDR2 FQDESV (reference sequence). In nucleotides, the CDR3 is TGTGCCAGCAGTCCCCCCCCAGCGGATGAGCAGTTCTTC. Amino acid sequence: CASSPPPADEQFF.

This rearrangement joins TRBV7-2 to TRBJ2-3; either TRBD1 or TRBD2 may supply D (6 bases each). The V gene's germline CDR1 is SGHTA and CDR2 FQGNSA. CDR3 length: 19 amino acids. Deletions cut 5 bases from V and 0 bases from J, with 24 bases between. The CDR3 DNA follows: TGTGCCAGCAGCCACAAGGGGGGCAGGGAAGAGCAAAGCACAGATACGCAGTATTTT. Translated: CASSHKGGREEQSTDTQYF. The complete variable domain, with remaining parts taken from reference TRBV7-2 and TRBJ2-3, reads GAGVSQSPSNKVTEKGKDVELRCDPISGHTALYWYRQSLGQGLEFLIYFQGNSAPDKSGLPSDRFSAERTGGSVSTLTIQRTQQEDSAVYLCASSHKGGREEQSTDTQYFGPGTRLTVL.

This chain connects TRBV27 to TRBJ2-1; possibly TRBD2 for D (5 bases). The CDR3 spans 14 residues. CDR1 and CDR2 from the germline V gene are MNHEY and SMNVEV (reference sequence). V shed 3 bases and J shed 5 bases, with 11 bases lying between them. This CDR3 reads CASSFGGYNNEQFF. The CDR3 DNA is TGTGCCAGCAGTTTTGGAGGTTACAACAATGAGCAGTTCTTC.

V and J are TRBV15 and TRBJ2-1; 7 nucleotides match TRBD2. Germline V gene lookup returns CDR1 LNHNV and CDR2 YYDKDF (reference sequence). V lost 6 bases, J lost 2 bases, and 1 base stayed unmatched. The CDR3 contains 13 residues. CDR3 loop: CATRGLAYNEQFF. The CDR3 bases are TGTGCCACCAGAGGACTAGCCTACAATGAGCAGTTCTTC.

The rearrangement links TRBV29-1 to TRBJ2-7, with 7 bases identical to TRBD2. This CDR3 is built from 13 residues. Germline values: CDR1 SQVTM, CDR2 ANQGSEA. V was clipped by 8 bases and J by 6 bases; unmatched bases: 13. CDR3 region: CSFLGGSAAEQYF. CDR3 nucleotide sequence: TGCAGCTTTTTGGGAGGGTCCGCTGCCGAGCAGTACTTC.

The rearrangement joins TRBV7-9 to TRBJ2-7; 7 nucleotides match TRBD2. V dropped 6 bases and J dropped 2; count of bases not matched to a gene: 10. The CDR3 length is 15 residues. Germline CDR1 and CDR2: SEHNR and FQNEAQ (reference sequence). The CDR3 DNA follows: TGTGCCAGCAGTCCTCCAGCGGGATACGCCTACGAGCAGTACTTC. This encodes CASSPPAGYAYEQYF.

This clone was recorded once. The chain employs TRBV13 and TRBJ2-1, with a tentative D call TRBD2 (6 bases). The CDR3 is 17 residues long. Deletions cut 5 bases from V and 3 bases from J, with 20 bases between. Per germline, CDR1 PRHDT and CDR2 FYEKMQ (reference sequence). The CDR3 bases are TGTGCCAGCAGCCTACTCCCGCGGCGGGACGACTACAATGAGCAGTTCTTC. Translating it yields CASSLLPRRDDYNEQFF.

The chain couples TRBV14 to TRBJ2-2; the D is unclear. The V gene lost 0 bases and the J gene lost 2 bases, with 16 bases spanning the gap. The V gene's germline CDR1 is SGHDN and CDR2 FVKESK. This CDR3 is 18 amino acids long. CDR3 coding DNA: TGTGCCAGCAGCCAAGATCTCCCCGCAGGCATTAACACCGGGGAGCTGTTTTTT. Encoded protein: CASSQDLPAGINTGELFF.

This clone was counted once. V is TRBV6-5 and J is TRBJ2-7, with TRBD1 matching 7 bases. The germline CDR1 and CDR2 sequences are MNHEY and SVGAGI. After removal of 0 bases from V and 12 bases from J, the junction contained 5 bases not matched to a gene. This CDR3 is 12 amino acids long. CDR3 amino acids: CASSYSGDSPYF. In DNA, the CDR3 is TGTGCCAGCAGTTACTCCGGGGACAGTCCGTACTTC.

The V call is TRBV6-1, the J call TRBJ2-7; D call uncertain. The CDR3 length is 13 residues. Germline V gene lookup returns CDR1 MNHNS and CDR2 SASEGT. The V end was cut by 5 bases, the J end by 3 bases, with 11 bases between. As DNA, the CDR3 is TGTGCCAGCAGTCTTGACCTTCACTACGAGCAGTACTTC. It is translated as CASSLDLHYEQYF.

The V and J genes are TRBV10-3 and TRBJ2-7, with D tentatively TRBD1 (6 bases). With 0 bases removed from V and 3 bases from J, the gap between germline ends came to 12 bases. The CDR3 sequence is 15 residues long. Germline V gives CDR1 ENHRY, CDR2 SYGVKD. The CDR3 nucleotides read TGTGCCATCAGTGAGTCGACAGGATACCGCTACGAGCAGTACTTC. Amino acid sequence: CAISESTGYRYEQYF.

This chain joins TRBV29-1 and TRBJ2-2, with D perhaps TRBD2 (6 bases). Trimming stripped 3 bases from V and 7 bases from J, with 24 bases between. Germline lookup yields CDR1 SQVTM and CDR2 ANQGSEA. The CDR3 extends over 17 amino acids. The DNA of the CDR3 is TGCAGCGTTGAGGGAGGAGGGGCTAGGGAGATGATCGGGGAGCTGTTTTTT. It is translated as CSVEGGGAREMIGELFF.

The CDR3 region has the DNA TGCGCCAGCAGCCAAGAGCCCGCGGACGAGCAGTACTTC. It translates to CASSQEPADEQYF. The chain combines TRBV4-3 with TRBJ2-7, with unresolved D. V lost 0 bases and J 5 bases, leaving 8 bases between the germline ends. The germline gives CDR1 LGHNA, CDR2 YSLEER. CDR3 size: 13 residues.

The genes are TRBV15 and TRBJ2-5; D perhaps matches TRBD2 (5 bases). V was clipped by 5 bases and J by 4 bases, with 14 bases between them. This CDR3 has 14 residues. Germline lookup yields CDR1 LNHNV and CDR2 YYDKDF (reference sequence). CDR3 DNA: TGTGCCACCAGCCAAACTAGTTTCGGAGAGACCCAGTACTTC. Its protein product is CATSQTSFGETQYF.

The chain's CDR3 is CASSARQGYRYEQYF. In DNA form, the CDR3 reads TGTGCCAGCAGCGCCAGACAGGGTTACCGCTACGAGCAGTACTTC. This chain links TRBV5-6 with TRBJ2-7; TRBD1 aligns across 7 bases. The CDR3 is 15 amino acids. Germline V gene sequence: CDR1 SGHDT, CDR2 YYEEEE. The V gene end was trimmed by 4 bases and the J gene end by 3 bases; junction bases not matched to a gene: 10. The whole variable domain, filled in from reference TRBV5-6 and TRBJ2-7, reads DAGVTQSPTHLIKTRGQQVTLRCSPKSGHDTVSWYQQALGQGPQFIFQYYEEEERQRGNFPDRFSGHQFPNYSSELNVNALLLGDSALYLCASSARQGYRYEQYFGPGTRLTVT.

The V and J genes are TRBV7-9 and TRBJ2-1; possibly TRBD2 for D (5 bases). V was cut by 6 bases and J by 6 bases, with 9 bases left in between. The CDR3 covers 12 residues. The V gene's germline CDR1 is SEHNR and CDR2 FQNEAQ (reference sequence). The CDR3 sequence: CASRHEGNEQFF. CDR3 coding DNA: TGTGCCAGCAGGCACGAGGGCAATGAGCAGTTCTTC.

The chain carries TRBV7-9 and TRBJ2-1; TRBD2 matches at 10 bases. Germline V CDR1 and CDR2: SEHNR, FQNEAQ (reference sequence). This CDR3 contains 14 residues. V gave up 1 base and J gave up 13 bases; unmatched junction bases: 7. The CDR3 spells CASSLVLAGAIQFF. For the CDR3, the DNA is TGTGCCAGCAGCTTAGTTCTAGCGGGAGCCATCCAGTTCTTC.

The chain recombines TRBV5-1 with TRBJ2-1; D tentatively fits TRBD1 or TRBD2 (5 bases each). Trimming cost V 4 bases and J 0 bases, with 14 bases left between them. Per germline, CDR1 SGHRS and CDR2 YFSETQ. The CDR3 contains 16 residues. As DNA, the CDR3 is TGCGCCAGCAGCCTAGGGACGGGACCCTCCTACAATGAGCAGTTCTTC. It yields the protein CASSLGTGPSYNEQFF.

This sequence joins TRBV27 and TRBJ2-7, with D possibly matching TRBD2 (6 bases). The CDR3 spans 14 residues. CDR1 and CDR2 from the germline V gene are MNHEY and SMNVEV (reference sequence). The V end was cut by 8 bases, the J end by 0 bases, with 14 bases between. The CDR3: CASGGVAASYEQYF. The CDR3 region has the DNA TGTGCCAGCGGAGGGGTGGCTGCCTCCTACGAGCAGTACTTC.

CDR3 nucleotides: TGTGCCAGCAGCCCGTCAGGGTGGGGCACTGAAGCTTTCTTT. This encodes CASSPSGWGTEAFF. This sequence joins TRBV5-6 and TRBJ1-1; perhaps TRBD1 as D (5 bases). V lost 4 bases and J 4 bases, leaving 14 bases between the germline ends. CDR1 and CDR2 (germline): SGHDT, YYEEEE. The CDR3 has 14 residues.

The V and J genes are TRBV14 and TRBJ1-2; 7 positions match TRBD1. With 5 bases clipped from V and 10 bases from J, the junction kept 7 bases outside the gene matches. The CDR3 sequence is 12 residues long. Germline V gene sequence: CDR1 SGHDN, CDR2 FVKESK. The CDR3 sequence is CASSGTVPPYTF. CDR3 in DNA: TGTGCCAGCAGCGGGACAGTCCCCCCCTACACCTTC.

The CDR3 nucleotides read TGTGCCAGCAGTTCAGATGACTCACGTGGCTACGAGCAGTACTTC. Translating gives CASSSDDSRGYEQYF. The V and J genes are TRBV11-2 and TRBJ2-7, with D unclear. The CDR3 has 15 residues. V gave up 6 bases and J gave up 3 bases, with 18 bases separating them. The germline V gene encodes CDR1 SGHAT and CDR2 FQNNGV.

The rearrangement joins TRBV28 to TRBJ1-1, with TRBD1 identical over 8 bases. CDR1 is MDHEN and CDR2 is SYDVKM in the germline V gene. CDR3 length: 13 residues. Germline trimming cut 6 bases from V and 8 bases from J; bases unmatched to any gene: 8. The CDR3 loop reads CASRPGQAGEAFF. The DNA of the CDR3 is TGTGCCAGCAGACCGGGACAGGCCGGGGAAGCTTTCTTT.